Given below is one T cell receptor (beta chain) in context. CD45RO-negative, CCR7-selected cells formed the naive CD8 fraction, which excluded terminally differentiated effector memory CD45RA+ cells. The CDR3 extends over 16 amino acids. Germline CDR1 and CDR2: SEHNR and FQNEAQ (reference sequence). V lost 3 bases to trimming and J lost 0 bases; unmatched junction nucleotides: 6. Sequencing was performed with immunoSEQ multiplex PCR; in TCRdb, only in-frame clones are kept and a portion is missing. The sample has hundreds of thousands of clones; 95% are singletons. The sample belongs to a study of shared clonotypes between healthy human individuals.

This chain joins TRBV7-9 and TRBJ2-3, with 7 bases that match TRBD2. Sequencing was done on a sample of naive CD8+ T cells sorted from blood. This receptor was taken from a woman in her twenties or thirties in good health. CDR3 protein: CASSFIREASTDTQYF. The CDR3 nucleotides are TGTGCCAGCAGCTTCATCCGGGAGGCAAGCACAGATACGCAGTATTTT.